This T cell receptor (beta chain) was sequenced in a study of monozygotic twins with inflammatory bowel disease. Study-level points and caveats: No difference in repertoire similarity was seen between concordant and discordant twins, possibly because power was limited.

Germline V lookup: CDR1 DFQATT, CDR2 SNEGSKA (reference sequence). The CDR3 covers 14 residues. A roughly 2.5 ml blood sample was drawn per donor. With the 5' RACE reads reprocessed, TCRdb shows one record per CDR3 protein and no DNA. The sample table includes approximately 120,000 distinct CDR3 sequences. Note on this clonotype: Its antigen remains unidentified.

This receptor was obtained from a human donor with ulcerative colitis or Crohn's disease, or a healthy co-twin of an affected twin (not recorded which). The sample comprised blood. This chain uses TRBV20-1 with TRBJ1-5; TCRdb gives TRBD1 as the D gene, but with no DNA this cannot be confirmed. CDR3 sequence reads: CSARTHRDYQPQHF.